The source of this TCR beta chain is a study of blood T cell repertoires in COVID-19. Study summary: Specimens from acute and convalescent COVID-19 originated in the United States, Italy and Spain. PBMCs, B-cell-depleted T cells, or T cells were the source of the cDNA or gDNA that made up the material.

Per the authors' pipeline: The authors estimated nucleated cell counts from reference gene primer amplification. This table comes from immunoSEQ multiplex PCR, and its TCRdb copy is limited to in-frame clones, with some not included. V, J and clone size were drawn from that table, and D and trimming were deduced from the DNA. The sample comprises around 92,000 clones, more than 80% of which are singletons, and roughly 29% rests with the top ten. This CDR3 spans 14 amino acids. Germline V gene data show CDR1 as LNHDA and CDR2 as SQIVND (reference sequence). The V and J ends lost 8 bases and 4 bases respectively, with 16 bases between them.

This TCR was sampled from a woman of 80 years or more with acute or convalescent COVID-19. The genes are TRBV19 and TRBJ2-3; a weak D match, TRBD2 (6 bases). Sequenced material: peripheral blood. The CDR3 sequence: CASAGLQGADTQYF. CDR3 DNA: TGTGCCAGTGCGGGACTCCAGGGTGCAGATACGCAGTATTTT.